This TCR beta chain was identified during a study of shared clonotypes between healthy human individuals (dated by TCRdb to the early 2020s). At the level of the whole study: The cohort comprised two women and three men aged 18 to 49 years. For each donor, CD4 naive and CD4 memory were each run on three plates, CD8 naive on two plates, and CD8 memory on one plate. To estimate repertoire size and how much clonotypes are shared between individuals, the study performed deep sequencing of blood TCR repertoires from about five healthy adults. To increase sequencing depth and limit assay-specific biases, different laboratories used diverse techniques to prepare libraries and sequence TCR repertoires. Between about 0.85 and 8.9 billion PBMCs per donor were obtained by leukapheresis.

The full study reports these points: Based on pairwise subsampling, the degree of clonotype sharing among donors was expected to be affected by sequencing depth. When four donors were compared, the shared fraction of clonotypes was 5% to 6.5% for naive CD4, 3.5% to 4% for naive CD8, about 2.5% for memory CD4, and 0.4% for memory CD8. Naive subsets generally had larger estimated clonotype richness than memory subsets. Even with the large sequencing depth, rarefaction of the sorted-subset datasets indicated that sequencing was incomplete. Sampling was restricted to blood, and TCR repertoires in tissues likely differ from the TCR repertoires found in blood. Clonotypes shared by all four sorted-subset donors showed higher generation probabilities than non-shared clonotypes. Because the study included only a small number of donors, the genetic and exposure-history diversity represented was limited.

Concerning this clone: Its target antigen remains unknown. No much larger clone exists at a distance of one base, and base qualities are not known.

The donors were healthy, HIV-negative adults who had no recently reported acute infections or vaccinations. Only Caucasian adults living in Nashville, Tennessee, USA were represented among the donors. Magnetic negative selection was used to enrich CD4+ T cells, after which naive cells were positively selected on CD45RA and the negative fraction became the memory subset. After blood collection by leukapheresis, PBMCs were isolated using Ficoll-Histopaque density gradient centrifugation and then cryopreserved in the vapor phase of liquid nitrogen. Purity and quantity of every magnetically sorted T cell population were checked by analytical flow cytometry. Each sorted fraction had its genomic DNA isolated and then quantified by UV absorbance on a Nanodrop 2000c. From the germline V gene, CDR1 is SGHRS and CDR2 is YFSETQ. Reading from cysteine to phenylalanine, the CDR3 counts 15 amino acids. Just the 45-base CDR3 DNA is kept, in frame starting at base 1. Trimming removed 3 bases from V and 3 bases from J, leaving 12 bases between the germline ends.

Using the deep immunoSEQ assay, TCR CDR3 regions were amplified from genomic DNA by multiplex PCR. Extracted genomic DNA from each cell subset was distributed evenly across all wells of several immunoSEQ 96-well plates, and each plate was treated as a replicate. For sorted subsets, each replicate PCR was loaded with 200 ng genomic DNA, equivalent to 30,000 or so T cell genomes. The purified libraries were quantified using a Qubit 3.0 fluorometer, sized with a Bioanalyzer 2100, and then quantified again using the KAPA Library Quantification kit. Each immunoSEQ 96-well plate was sequenced on its own single-read 150-cycle Illumina NextSeq 550 flow cell. As for the original processing: Because the immunoSEQ output included only junctional sequences and no quality scores, the filtering could not be the same as the filtering used for full-length reads. To assign V/J genes and CDR3, sequences were annotated using PyIR, a Python wrapper for IgBLAST v1.9, with IMGT germline references. Reads with weak V/J assignments (E-value above 1e-6), missing CDR3, stop codons, out-of-frame junctions, or ambiguous translated residues were removed. A V3J clonotype was defined by an identical inferred V gene, J gene, and CDR3 amino acid sequence. To compute the percentage overlap between repertoires, the number of shared unique clonotypes was divided by the size of the smaller repertoire. Repertoire richness was assessed with RTK rarefaction, the Chao1 estimator, and Recon v2.1 estimates of unobserved clonotypes. Generation probabilities for all TCRbeta clonotypes obtained by the gDNA method from a handful of donors were computed using OLGA. The table was pulled from immuneACCESS by TCRdb, which kept in-frame rearrangements only. Such tables lose some clones; where checked, under half of the loss comes from unresolved V genes, and the rest has no known cause. V, J and clone size reflect that table, while D and trimming were determined from the DNA. The sample table lists under 2,500,000 clones, under 97% of them with a count of one. The ten largest clones take up over 0.1% of the sample.

Material: naive CD4+ T cells sorted from blood. The cell subset or site label on this specimen signifies: CD45RA+ positively selected. The clonotype comes from a man younger than 30 in good health. The rearranged chain carries TRBV5-1 and TRBJ2-2; the D gene is perhaps TRBD1 or TRBD2, as each covers 5 bases. The CDR3 protein is CASSSLGEHTGELFF. The DNA reads as follows: TGCGCCAGCAGCTCACTGGGGGAGCACACCGGGGAGCTGTTTTTT.